Detailed here is one TCR beta chain. This receptor's antigen is unknown. Base qualities are not at hand, and no much larger clone is one base apart. The cohort consisted of 670 or so healthy bone marrow donors. Cohort members were all nominally healthy when sampled, although unrecorded immune exposures were likely present. The donor was CMV seronegative and belonged to the group of 380 or so seronegative cohort members. A peripheral blood sample was collected from each donor, and TCR beta sequencing was performed on peripheral blood mononuclear cells. The Qiagen DNeasy Blood Extraction Kit was used to extract genomic DNA from the blood cell samples. The sample comes from a study of cytomegalovirus exposure and HLA in healthy donors (dated 2017 in TCRdb). Regarding the study in general: An earlier analysis of several hundred of the donors reported about 250 Gb of sequence data and 117 million unique TCR beta sequences from 150 million to 200 million T cells. An early release covering about 600 HLA-typed donors comprised roughly 300 gigabases of sequencing data and roughly 85 million unique TCR sequences. Of the approximately 370 genotyped donors, more than 75% were placed in the genetic ancestry cluster associated with self-reported Caucasian donors. The study aimed to test whether signatures of past pathogen exposure could be identified by cataloging public T cell receptors. The T cell repertoires of 700 or so subjects were profiled by immunosequencing and related to cytomegalovirus serostatus. In addition to the first cohort of 666 subjects, a separate validation cohort of approximately 130 different subjects was used. To predict cytomegalovirus infection status, the study brought together high-throughput TCR immunosequencing, statistical association of individual TCRs with disease status, and machine learning. To study patterns of TCR occurrence, a later analysis re-analyzed previously published TCR beta repertoires from around 700 donors and added high-resolution HLA genotyping. In the later analysis, no new phenotypic data were used to find candidate immune exposures; instead, reliance was placed on TCR beta sequences and their occurrence across donors. In an earlier analysis of a few hundred of the donors, high-throughput TCR beta sequencing was used to judge whether each TCR beta V gene segment behaved as functional or pseudogenic. Donor age, sex, ethnicity and CMV serostatus were compiled alongside the repertoire data. Genome-wide SNP genotypes for about 65% of the roughly 670 donors were used in a later genetic analysis, which treated that subset as a discovery cohort. All discovery cohort repertoires had been generated using a single sequencing platform. HLA typing included class I and class II loci at four-digit resolution. The number of typed donors differed by locus: about 629-630 for A, B, C, DRB1 and DQB1; 522 for DQA1; 606 for DPA1; and around 470 for DPB1. Four or five DR-DQ haplotypes were handled as single units for association and clustering because linkage in the cohort was strong. Among about 370 genotyped donors of the cohort, an average of roughly 230,000 unique TCR beta nucleotide sequences was sequenced per donor, of which about 19% were non-productive.

Library preparation used the immunoSEQ multiplex PCR assay. For the multiplex PCR, a mixture combining 60 forward primers for TCR Vbeta segments and 13 reverse primers for TCR Jbeta segments was used. A multiplex PCR assay on genomic DNA amplified the CDR3 region of rearranged TCR beta genes. Amplified TCR beta libraries were sequenced as 87-base-pair reads on the Illumina HiSeq System. Per the original workflow: A later analysis tallied tens of millions of unique TCR beta chains across the 640 or so repertoires, and some 10 million of those chains were shared by two or more donors. A nearest-neighbor algorithm error-corrected the raw reads and collapsed the reads into unique sequences, merging closely related sequences to remove PCR and sequencing errors. V, D and J gene segments were assigned by aligning CDR3 sequences to IMGT reference sequences. For a sequence to be retained, a match of at least six nucleotides was required to both a V gene segment and a J gene segment. A rearrangement counted as productive if the CDR3 had no stop codons and remained in frame with V and J, and every other rearrangement counted as non-productive. Following IMGT convention, CDR3 was defined as the stretch from the second conserved V-encoded cysteine up to the conserved J-encoded phenylalanine. The earlier analysis of fewer than 700 of the donors excluded sequences that lacked an unambiguous match to a single V gene segment. In an earlier analysis of 587 of the donors, V segments were called functional above 56.7% productive rearrangements and were called segregating when the between-donor standard deviation exceeded 5%. To diagnose cytomegalovirus status from the catalog of TCR beta chain sequences, a statistical classification framework was built. V and J gene assignment, in a later analysis, came from comparing TCR nucleotide sequences with IMGT/GENE-DB human TR gene sequences. Using the TCRdist pipeline, a later analysis assigned CDR3 sequences along with most-parsimonious VDJ recombination scenarios. In a later analysis, every TCR beta chain was defined by the combination of its CDR3 amino acid sequence and its V-gene family, and reads without a unique V-gene family were dropped. As a way to deal with suspected cross-contamination and a sequencing artifact, a later analysis dropped 450 to 700 nucleotide sequences that were highly shared and had low generation probability. A later analysis calculated a clonal expansion index for each public chain from normalized within-repertoire ranks of inferred template counts. Generation probabilities in a later analysis came from a VDJ recombination model fitted to out-of-frame rearrangements, and those results were checked against IGoR. In a later analysis, TCR-TCR, TCR-HLA and TCR-CMV co-occurrence was scored with hypergeometric tests, and a repertoire-size bias correction was applied to TCR pairs. In a later analysis, false discovery rates were estimated by permuting HLA or CMV assignments 20 times. A later analysis grouped co-occurring TCRs with DBSCAN, adding TCRdist sequence similarity when clustering within HLA-allele-positive subsets. For co-occurrence clustering, repertoires with fewer than 30,000 or more than 120,000 public chains were excluded, along with a handful of repertoires with anomalous nucleotide sharing. This immuneACCESS table, as held by TCRdb, lists in-frame sequences with V and J called but not all clones. Of the missing ones, under half trace to an unresolved V gene in checked studies; the others have no known cause. V and J calls and clone size follow that table, whereas D and trimming were derived from the DNA. This sample holds 220,000 or so clones; about 81% were observed only once. 2.7% of the sample lies in the top ten.

V loses 4 bases, J loses 4 bases, and the germline ends lie 20 bases apart. CDR1 is given as SGHDT and CDR2 as YYEEEE, both from the germline V gene. Inclusive of the bounding cysteine and phenylalanine, the CDR3 is 16 residues long. Only the CDR3 portion is preserved as DNA: 48 bases, with reading frame beginning at the first base. Paper-wide results and their limitations: A further reported finding was that TCR beta sequences accurately predicted the HLA-A and HLA-B alleles for most subjects in the first cohort. A later genetic analysis associated a missense DCLRE1C variant with V-gene and J-gene trimming of TCR beta chains, and an independent cohort replicated the association. Linkage disequilibrium might explain the correlated functional status among segregating V segments, but an unknown experimental factor could not be ruled out. The authors suggested that the approach could potentially be generalized to other disease states and immunological phenotypes. Most CMV-associated TCR beta chains appeared to be HLA-restricted in a later analysis, and the HLA associations seemed to be driven largely by CMV exposure. According to a later genetic analysis, donors in an Asian-associated ancestry cluster had fewer N-insertions in productive TCRs than the roughly 670-donor mean. Seventeen rarely observed V segments, including chromosome 9 orphons, were excluded from the earlier analysis of 550 to 700 of the donors because counts were too low. The cohort was sequenced for TCR beta chains only, and without alpha or paired-chain data the features that could be detected were limited. The classifier was reported to diagnose cytomegalovirus status with high specificity and sensitivity in both the original cohort and the validation cohort. Most TCR sequences were observed very rarely across donors, whereas some public TCRs were present in many individuals. The study gave a list of 150 to 200 TCR beta chains associated with cytomegalovirus. A few of the identified cytomegalovirus-associated TCR beta chains were confirmed in vitro to be specific for cytomegalovirus antigens. The only immune exposure information available for the cohort was CMV serostatus. A later analysis found that TCR association rates varied across HLA loci, with DRB1 alleles showing the most associated TCRs and HLA-C alleles the fewest. Sequencing depth was assumed to be roughly uniform across donors in the presence/absence analyses, though that assumption may not hold. A later analysis associated about 17,000 TCR beta sequences with specific HLA alleles at a false discovery rate of 0.05. Some IMGT-functional V segments, including TRBV6-2 and TRBV6-3, could not be told apart with the 87-base-pair reads, so those segments were excluded. In a later analysis, HLA-associated TCR beta chains showed more clonal expansion and lower generation probabilities than non-associated chains that were equally common. In an earlier analysis of about 600 of the donors, most TCR beta V segments appeared in productive rearrangements about 87% or about 30% of the time, broadly matching IMGT annotations. Because HLA typing was missing for some donors at each locus, association tests included only the typed subset. A cluster of highly shared sequence variants was judged likely to be a technical artifact of the sequencing pipeline. Strong co-occurrence of HLA alleles, especially DR and DQ, made assigning TCR associations to individual alleles difficult. In a later analysis, several top co-occurrence clusters were reported to appear linked to parvovirus B19, influenza, CMV and Epstein-Barr virus.

The chain is encoded by TRBV5-6 joined to TRBJ1-2, and the D gene may be TRBD1, 6 bases matching. The sample taken for sequencing was PBMCs. The receptor comes from a middle-aged woman in good health and CMV-seronegative. The DNA sequence reads TGTGCCAGCAGCGCGACCGGAGGACAGTTCCTCTATGGCTACACCTTC. The resulting protein is CASSATGGQFLYGYTF.